This TCR beta chain was sequenced during a study of T cells of healthy individuals. From the 5' RACE reads, TCRdb called clonotypes with MiXCR, one entry per CDR3 protein. The data contain some 82,000 distinct CDR3 sequences, about 5% of them singletons. There are 14 residues in the CDR3. V shed 5 bases and J shed 8 bases, with 15 bases lying between them. Germline values: CDR1 SEHNR, CDR2 FQNEAQ (reference sequence). The table lists this clonotype with many counts. The V and J genes are TRBV7-9 and TRBJ1-4; a weak D match, TRBD1 (6 bases). The receptor was derived from a female donor in good health. CDR3 nucleotide sequence: TGTGCCAGCAGCGGCGGACAGAAGGGAGAAAAACTGTTTTTT. Residues: CASSGGQKGEKLFF.